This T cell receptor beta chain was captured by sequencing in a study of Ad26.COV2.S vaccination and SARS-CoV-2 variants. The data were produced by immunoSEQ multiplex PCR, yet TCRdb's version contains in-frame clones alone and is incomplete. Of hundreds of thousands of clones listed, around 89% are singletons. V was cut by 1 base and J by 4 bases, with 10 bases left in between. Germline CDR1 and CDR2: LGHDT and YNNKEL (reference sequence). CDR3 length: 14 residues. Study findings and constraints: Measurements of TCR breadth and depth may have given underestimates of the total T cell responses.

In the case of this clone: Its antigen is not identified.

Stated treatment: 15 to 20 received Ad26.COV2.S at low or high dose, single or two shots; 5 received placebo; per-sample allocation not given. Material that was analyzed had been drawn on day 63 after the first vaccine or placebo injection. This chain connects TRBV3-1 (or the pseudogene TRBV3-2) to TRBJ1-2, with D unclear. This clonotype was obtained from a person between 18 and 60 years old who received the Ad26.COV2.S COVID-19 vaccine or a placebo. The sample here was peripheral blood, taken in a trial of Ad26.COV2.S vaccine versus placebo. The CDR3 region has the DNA TGTGCCAGCAGCCAAGTTCCACACTCCTATGGCTACACCTTC. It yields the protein CASSQVPHSYGYTF.